This T cell receptor (beta chain) appears in the sequencing data of a study of human T cells and chemical hapten exposure. Study-wide points: Clustering by CDR3 similarity yielded significantly more large clusters from expanded TCRs than controls.

The sample's time point: pre-sensitization, week 0. Documented treatment: therapeutic diphenylcyclopropenone sensitization with weekly scalp DPC. The study used a library that attached unique molecular identifiers to individual cDNA molecules. In the original analysis: The number of TCRs in each sample had a median of approximately 96,000 and spanned about 20,000 to 690,600. TCRdb processed the RACE reads anew with MiXCR; each CDR3 protein has one entry. The V and J calls come from TCRdb's annotation, not from the publication. The sample yields around 380,000 distinct CDR3 sequences, about 5.4% seen once. This clonotype came up many times. Its target is not known. The receptor's source is a woman younger than 35 with alopecia areata. Some clones in this sample may be carry-over from other donors' samples. The sample here was whole blood, taken in connection with sensitization to the hapten diphenylcyclopropenone (DPC).

CDR3 loop: CASSQGFQETQYF. The DNA for the CDR3 is TGTGCCAGCTCTCAGGGTTTCCAAGAGACCCAGTACTTC. The chain couples TRBV6-5 to TRBJ2-5; maybe TRBD1 (5 bases). Germline-derived CDR1 and CDR2 are MNHEY and SVGAGI. V was pared by 8 bases and J by 1 base, with 11 bases between. The CDR3 contains 13 residues.